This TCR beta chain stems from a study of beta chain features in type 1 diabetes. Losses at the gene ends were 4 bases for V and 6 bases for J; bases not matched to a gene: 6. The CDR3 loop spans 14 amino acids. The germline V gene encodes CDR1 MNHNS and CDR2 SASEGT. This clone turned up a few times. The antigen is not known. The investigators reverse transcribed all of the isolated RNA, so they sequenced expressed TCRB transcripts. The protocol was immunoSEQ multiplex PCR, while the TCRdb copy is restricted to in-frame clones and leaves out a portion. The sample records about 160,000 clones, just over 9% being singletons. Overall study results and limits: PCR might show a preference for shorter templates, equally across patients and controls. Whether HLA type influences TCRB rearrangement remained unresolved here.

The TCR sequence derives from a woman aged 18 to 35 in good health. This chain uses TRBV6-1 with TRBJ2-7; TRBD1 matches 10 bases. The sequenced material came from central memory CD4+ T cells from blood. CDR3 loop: CASSADRGHLEQYF. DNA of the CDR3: TGTGCCAGCAGTGCCGACAGGGGGCATCTCGAGCAGTACTTC.